The 8 T cell receptor beta chains below were found in one sample sequenced in a study of T cell clonality in common variable immunodeficiency (dated by TCRdb to 2013 to 2016). The paper as a whole reports these results and caveats: Fewer deletions and N-nucleotide insertions were reportedly observed in CVID TCRbeta sequences, and highly modified clones with 13 or more V deletions were reportedly absent from CVID TCRbeta sequences.

Their specific antigens are unknown. The library came from the immunoSEQ multiplex PCR assay. TCRdb took this table from immuneACCESS and kept in-frame rearrangements with V and J called. Such tables lack part of the clones; where checked against another copy, unresolved V genes explain under half of the gap, and the rest is unexplained. The table for this sample lists about 19,000 clones, none of them counted only once. The leading ten clones occupy more than 20% of the sample. Sequencing was performed on peripheral blood mononuclear cells. These receptors all come from a human donor with common variable immunodeficiency.

Concerning this clone: The observed sequence ends 3 residues before the CDR3 terminus, with the missing tail filled in from the germline J gene. The chain couples TRBV18 to TRBJ2-7, with 8 bases lining up with TRBD1. Germline V gene sequence: CDR1 KGHSH, CDR2 LQKENI. The length of the CDR3 is 14 residues. Trimming removed 1 base from V and 5 bases from J; junction bases left unmatched: 4. The CDR3 bases that were read are TGTGCCAGCTCACCACTCGGACAGGGTGACGAG. It yields the protein CASSPLGQGDE. The CDR3, in full, reads CASSPLGQGDEQYF.

As regards this clone: The read ends 3 residues before the CDR3 terminus; that terminus is restored from the germline J gene. This chain connects TRBV7-1 to TRBJ2-5, with 10 bases identical to TRBD2. TRBV7-1 is filed as an ORF, its function uncertain. The CDR3 spans 20 residues. With 3 bases clipped from V and 5 bases from J, the junction kept 21 bases outside the gene matches. The CDR3 DNA, read in part, is TGTGCCAGCAGCTCCCGACTAGCGGGTGACCGGTGGGATGTTATGGAGACC. The encoded protein is CASSSRLAGDRWDVMET. The entire CDR3 protein reads CASSSRLAGDRWDVMETQYF.

This clone was picked up a small number of times. The read ends 3 residues before the CDR3 terminus; that terminus is restored from the germline J gene. The V call is TRBV20-1, the J call TRBJ2-7, with D possibly being TRBD2 (5 bases). Germline values: CDR1 DFQATT, CDR2 SNEGSKA (reference sequence). Trimming pared 4 bases from V and 2 bases from J, leaving 9 bases between. The CDR3 runs 12 residues. The CDR3 sequence is CSANDYTYEQYF. The covered CDR3 bases are TGCAGTGCTAACGACTACACCTACGAG.

In its sample, this clone was seen many times. The read terminates 3 residues before the CDR3 end, so the remaining end is supplied by the germline J gene. The genes are TRBV7-9 and TRBJ2-5; 11 bases line up with TRBD2. The germline gives CDR1 SEHNR, CDR2 FQNEAQ (reference sequence). V lost 6 bases and J lost 5; bases outside the gene matches: 8. The CDR3 consists of 15 residues. CDR3 residues: CASSGTSGRAETQYF. The CDR3 bases that were read are TGTGCCAGCAGTGGCACTAGCGGGAGAGCGGAGACC.

This clone has a count of ten or more. The CDR3 end is not reached by the read, which stops 3 residues before it; the germline J gene fills it in. The chain carries TRBV20-1 and TRBJ2-3; 9 bases match TRBD2. Germline V gene sequence: CDR1 DFQATT, CDR2 SNEGSKA (reference sequence). V lost 3 bases and J lost 2; bases outside the gene matches: 6. The CDR3 sequence is 15 residues long. CDR3 bases read: TGCAGTGCTAGTGGTAGCGGGAGTTTCACAGATACG. It is translated as CSASGSGSFTDT. The entire CDR3 reads CSASGSGSFTDTQYF.

For this clone: The missing CDR3 end, 3 residues past where the read stops, is filled in from the germline J gene. This sequence joins TRBV18 and TRBJ2-6; D is unresolved. Looked up from germline, CDR1 is KGHSH and CDR2 is LQKENI. The CDR3 is 17 amino acids. V gave up 3 bases and J gave up 0 bases, with 12 bases separating them. The DNA read from the CDR3 is TGTGCCAGCTCACCGCCCACGGCTAGCTCTGGGGCCAACGTC. Its translation is CASSPPTASSGANV. The whole CDR3 reads CASSPPTASSGANVLTF.

This clone turned up a few times. The read is 3 residues too short to cover the CDR3 end, so that end is filled in from the germline J gene. This chain connects TRBV7-3 to TRBJ2-5; D possibly corresponds to TRBD1 (6 bases). V was shortened by 4 bases and J by 3 bases, with 15 bases between the two germline ends. Germline V gives CDR1 SGHTA, CDR2 FQGTGA. The CDR3 consists of 15 residues. This chain's CDR3 is CASSSPTGQKETQYF. CDR3 DNA (partial): TGTGCCAGCAGCTCCCCCACCGGACAGAAAGAGACC.

This clone was seen a handful of times. The sequenced fragment ends 3 residues before the CDR3 boundary, so the rest is inferred from the germline J gene. J is TRBJ2-1 and V is TRBV2; a weak D match, TRBD1 (5 bases). V lost 7 bases, J lost 3 bases, and 16 bases lay in between. Germline assignment: CDR1 SNHLY and CDR2 FYNNEI. The CDR3 is 15 amino acids. The sequenced part of the CDR3 DNA is TGTGCCAGCAACCCCGGCCCAGGGAACTACAATGAG. Translation gives CASNPGPGNYNE. The entire CDR3 sequence reads CASNPGPGNYNEQFF.